This TCR beta chain was sequenced for a study of cytomegalovirus exposure and HLA in healthy donors. Overall study context: Tens of millions of unique TCR sequences came from HLA-typed donors in an early release. Study-wide points: Specific recognition of CMV antigens was confirmed in vitro for three chains (all CMV-associated). CMV serostatus was the only recorded immune exposure for donors. Researchers left out some V segments, among them TRBV6-2 and TRBV6-3, as indistinguishable.

The PCR made use of 60 Vbeta and 13 Jbeta primers. Only in-frame clones appear in the TCRdb table, and some are missing; sequencing was by immunoSEQ multiplex PCR. This table has about 190,000 clones, roughly 75% appearing once. The CDR3 spans 13 residues. Germline V CDR1 and CDR2: KGHSH, LQKENI. Trimming shortened V by 6 bases and J by 8 bases, and 16 bases separated the two germline ends. Concerning this clone itself: Its antigen is undetermined.

The sequence derives from a man younger than 45 in good health and CMV-seropositive. V gene TRBV18 combines with J gene TRBJ1-2; D not resolved. Sequencing used PBMCs. CDR3 nucleotide sequence: TGTGCCAGCTCCCCCACTGAGGGCGGCGGCTACACCTTC. It yields the protein CASSPTEGGGYTF.